This TCR beta chain was captured by sequencing in a study of identical twins. TCRdb called the 5' RACE reads again in MiXCR, with one record for every CDR3 protein. The table shows some 730,000 distinct CDR3 sequences, with about 20% occurring only once. The length of the CDR3 is 14 residues. Germline CDR1 reads SGHRS; CDR2 reads YFSETQ. V was shortened by 0 bases and J by 6 bases, with 9 bases between the two germline ends. Regarding the study as a whole: Interpretation of the results relied on cross-sectional statistical analysis and not on following the same donors.

This clonotype was found a few times. Its antigen is undetermined. The same sample was also studied in work on T cells expressing NK-cell markers. This second study notes: Only alpha-beta TCR T cells were sorted in several experiments, using an anti-gamma-delta TCR antibody. In roughly six donors, dominant CD3+CD56+NKG2C+ clonotypes ranked among the top 10 CD8+ clonotypes. A few donors showed these clonotypes also leading the CD3+CD56-NKG2C+ fraction.

The clonotype was recovered from a woman under 30 in good health. V is TRBV5-1 and J is TRBJ2-2; D gene uncertain. What was sequenced was PBMCs. CDR3 sequence: CASSLGRKAGELFF. The CDR3 nucleotides are TGCGCCAGCAGCTTGGGCAGGAAGGCCGGGGAGCTGTTTTTT. The entire variable domain, with the rest obtained from reference TRBV5-1 and TRBJ2-2, is as follows: KAGVTQTPRYLIKTRGQQVTLSCSPISGHRSVSWYQQTPGQGLQFLFEYFSETQRNKGNFPGRFSGRQFSNSRSEMNVSTLELGDSALYLCASSLGRKAGELFFGEGSRLTVL.